Listed below are T cell receptor beta chains from one sample, sequenced in a study of blood T cell repertoires in COVID-19. Repertoires were generated with immunoSEQ multiplex PCR, while TCRdb's copy carries only in-frame clones and drops some. The sample has about 300,000 clones; over 75% are singletons. The source material was peripheral blood. The receptors here all came from a human donor in a cohort sampled during active COVID-19. The CDR3 runs from the conserved cysteine through the conserved F or W. D genes are given only for firm matches. Clone size is not always given. Where it is, it says once, few, many or a class for expanded clones.

D	size	V	J	DNA	CDR3
-	-	TRBV7-3	TRBJ2-6	TGTGCCAGCAGCCTTCCTGGGGCCAACGTCCTGACTTTC	CASSLPGANVLTF
-	-	TRBV10-3	TRBJ1-5	TGTGCCATCAGTGGACAGCCAAGCAATCAGCCCCAGCATTTT	CAISGQPSNQPQHF
TRBD2	-	TRBV6-5	TRBJ2-5	TGTGCCAGTGTAGTAGCGGGAAAAGAGACCCAGTACTTC	CASVVAGKETQYF
-	few	TRBV20-1	TRBJ1-2	TGCAGTGCTAGTTCCCCAACCGCCCAGCGACAGTATGGCTACACCTTC	CSASSPTAQRQYGYTF
-	-	TRBV2	TRBJ1-4	TGTGCCAGCAGTGAGCAGGTCAGCAGGGCAACTAATGAAAAACTGTTTTTT	CASSEQVSRATNEKLFF
-	-	TRBV6-1	TRBJ1-5	TGTGCCAGCAGTGCAGCCATTACCTTGAGGGATCAGCCCCAGCATTTT	CASSAAITLRDQPQHF
TRBD2	few	TRBV7-2	TRBJ2-3	TGTGCCAGCAGTCGGCAAGCTAGCGGGAGCACAGATACGCAGTATTTT	CASSRQASGSTDTQYF
TRBD1	-	TRBV15	TRBJ1-2	TGTGCCACCAGCAGAGATCGGGACAGGGTTAACTATGGCTACACCTTC	CATSRDRDRVNYGYTF
-	few	TRBV5-4	TRBJ1-1	TGTGCCAGCAGCTTGGACACAGGGACCACTGAAGCTTTCTTT	CASSLDTGTTEAFF
TRBD1	once	TRBV6-2/TRBV6-3	TRBJ2-7	TGTGCCAGCAGTTACCCCAGAGGGGGCGTCGAATACGAGCAGTACTTC	CASSYPRGGVEYEQYF
TRBD2	-	TRBV5-4	TRBJ2-2	TGTGCCAGCAGCTCGGGACTAGCGGGAGGGGATGGCGGGGAGCTGTTTTTT	CASSSGLAGGDGGELFF
-	-	TRBV7-9	TRBJ1-4	TGTGCCAGCAGCTTTAGGTCTGGAGACGAAAAACTGTTTTTT	CASSFRSGDEKLFF
TRBD1	-	TRBV5-1	TRBJ2-2	TGCGCCAGCAGCACCTGGACAGGGATAAGGACCGGGGAGCTGTTTTTT	CASSTWTGIRTGELFF
-	-	TRBV5-4	TRBJ2-3	TGTGCCAGCAGCTTGGGGTCGGGCAGGGGAGGGAACACGCAGTATTTT	CASSLGSGRGGNTQYF
TRBD2	-	TRBV27	TRBJ2-3	TGTGCCAGCAGTTTTTCTAGCGGGAGCACCGGAGATACGCAGTATTTT	CASSFSSGSTGDTQYF
TRBD2	-	TRBV30	TRBJ2-7	TGTGCCTGGAGTCCGGGCGGGGGTTTCCACGAGCAGTACTTC	CAWSPGGGFHEQYF
-	-	TRBV7-9	TRBJ2-6	TGTGCCAGCAGCTTAAAGTGGACAGAGAGCTCTGGGGCCAACGTCCTGACTTTC	CASSLKWTESSGANVLTF
-	-	TRBV27	TRBJ2-1	TGTGCCAGGTGGGACTGGTACAATGAGCAGTTCTTC	CARWDWYNEQFF
-	-	TRBV9	TRBJ1-3	TGTGCCAGCAGCTCTGGGGGCGGCTCTGGAAACACCATATATTTT	CASSSGGGSGNTIYF
-	once	TRBV2	TRBJ2-7	TGTGCCAGCATGGAGGGCAGACCCTCCTACGAGCAGTACTTC	CASMEGRPSYEQYF
-	-	TRBV24-1	TRBJ2-2	TGTGCCACCAGTGATTTTGGTGGGCGAGTCACCGGGGAGCTGTTTTTT	CATSDFGGRVTGELFF
TRBD1	-	TRBV19	TRBJ2-7	TGTGCCAGCACAGGGGCGGACGAGCAGTACTTC	CASTGADEQYF
TRBD1	-	TRBV6-5	TRBJ1-2	TGTGCCAGCAGAGACAGGACAGGAAGGGGCTACACCTTC	CASRDRTGRGYTF
TRBD2	-	TRBV4-2	TRBJ2-7	TGTGCCAGCAGCCAAGATCAGGGTAGCGGGAGAAGCGAGCAGTACTTC	CASSQDQGSGRSEQYF
-	-	TRBV9	TRBJ2-7	TGTGCCAGCAGCTTGGGACTTGGGGGCGAGCAGTACTTC	CASSLGLGGEQYF
-	few	TRBV2	TRBJ2-1	TGTGCCAGCAGCGGCCGGGCCCAAGGGGGAAGGTTCTTC	CASSGRAQGGRFF
-	-	TRBV2	TRBJ2-3	TGTGCCAGCGCCCGGGAGACAACCCAAACGCAGTATTTT	CASARETTQTQYF
TRBD2	once	TRBV7-3	TRBJ2-7	TGTGCCAGCAGCTTGAGCGGGAGGGCACTTTACGAGCAGTACTTC	CASSLSGRALYEQYF
TRBD2	-	TRBV7-9	TRBJ2-1	TGTGCCAGCAGTTTTAGCGGGCGCTCCCCCAGGGAGCAGTTCTTC	CASSFSGRSPREQFF
TRBD2	-	TRBV7-3	TRBJ2-3	TGTGCCAGCAGCCCTTCCGGGACTAGCGGGAGGGCCTTAGCAGATACGCAGTATTTT	CASSPSGTSGRALADTQYF
TRBD2	few	TRBV7-9	TRBJ2-2	TGTGCCAGCAGCCCGGGACTAGCGGTTACCGGGGAGCTGTTTTTT	CASSPGLAVTGELFF
TRBD1	-	TRBV28	TRBJ1-2	TGTGCCAGCAGTTTGGACAGGATGGATGGCTACACCTTC	CASSLDRMDGYTF
-	-	TRBV5-1	TRBJ1-4	TGCGCCAGCAGCTTGTCGGGGACTAATGAAAAACTGTTTTTT	CASSLSGTNEKLFF
TRBD1	-	TRBV3-1/TRBV3-2	TRBJ1-3	TGTGCCAGCAGCCCTTACAGGGGCTCTGGAAACACCATATATTTT	CASSPYRGSGNTIYF
-	-	TRBV18	TRBJ2-2	TGTGCCAGCTCACCAGACAAGATCACCGGGGAGCTGTTTTTT	CASSPDKITGELFF
TRBD1	-	TRBV11-2	TRBJ1-5	TGTGCCAGCAGCTCCGGACAGGGCAATCAGCCCCAGCATTTT	CASSSGQGNQPQHF
-	-	TRBV6-2/TRBV6-3	TRBJ2-2	TGTGCCAGCAGCCCTTTTGGGCTCCTCACCGGGGAGCTGTTTTTT	CASSPFGLLTGELFF
-	few	TRBV29-1	TRBJ2-4	TGCAGCGTTAGTAGAAACAACATTCAGTACTTC	CSVSRNNIQYF
-	-	TRBV6-5	TRBJ2-2	TGTGCCACCGCAGTGGCGAACACCGGGGAGCTGTTTTTT	CATAVANTGELFF
TRBD1	-	TRBV28	TRBJ2-7	TGTGCCAGCATTCAAGGGGGCGGATATACCTACGAGCAGTACTTC	CASIQGGGYTYEQYF
TRBD1	-	TRBV6-5	TRBJ2-7	TGTGCCAGCAGTTACGGGACAGGGGGTCGGGAGCAGTACTTC	CASSYGTGGREQYF
TRBD1	once	TRBV5-6	TRBJ2-1	TGTGCCAGCAGCTCGACAGGGTCCGCAGAGCAGTTCTTC	CASSSTGSAEQFF
TRBD1	-	TRBV6-2/TRBV6-3	TRBJ2-7	TGTGCCAGCAACCCCCAACGGACAGGGTGGTACGAGCAGTACTTC	CASNPQRTGWYEQYF